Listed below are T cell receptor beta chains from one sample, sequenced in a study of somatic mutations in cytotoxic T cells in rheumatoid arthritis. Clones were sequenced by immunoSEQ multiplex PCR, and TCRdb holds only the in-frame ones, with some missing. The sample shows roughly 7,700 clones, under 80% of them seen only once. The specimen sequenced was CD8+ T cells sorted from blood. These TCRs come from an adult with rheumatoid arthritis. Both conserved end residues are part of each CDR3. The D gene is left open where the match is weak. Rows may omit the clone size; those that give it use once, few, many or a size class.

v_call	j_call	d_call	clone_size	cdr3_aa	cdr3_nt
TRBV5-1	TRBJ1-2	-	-	CASSLVQSSNYGYTF	TGCGCCAGCAGCTTGGTACAGTCTTCTAACTATGGCTACACCTTC
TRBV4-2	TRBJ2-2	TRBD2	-	CASSQATGTSGARELFF	TGTGCCAGCAGCCAAGCTACCGGGACTAGCGGGGCCCGGGAGCTGTTTTTT
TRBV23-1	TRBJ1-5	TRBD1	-	CASTGGTQHF	TGCGCCAGCACAGGGGGAACCCAGCATTTT
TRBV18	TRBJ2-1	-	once	CASSPPLGWQFF	TGTGCCAGCTCACCACCGTTGGGGTGGCAGTTCTTC
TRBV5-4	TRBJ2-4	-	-	CASSLEGPLIAKNIQYF	TGTGCCAGCAGCCTCGAAGGTCCCCTGATAGCCAAAAACATTCAGTACTTC
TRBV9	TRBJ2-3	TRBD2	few	CASSPGTSLADTQYF	TGTGCCAGCAGCCCGGGGACTAGCTTGGCGGATACGCAGTATTTT
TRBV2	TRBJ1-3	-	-	CASSGPGQLSGNTIYF	TGTGCCAGCAGTGGACCCGGGCAGTTATCTGGAAACACCATATATTTT
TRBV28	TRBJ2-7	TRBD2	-	CASRRTSGGVREQYF	TGTGCCAGCAGAAGAACTAGCGGGGGGGTTCGGGAGCAGTACTTC
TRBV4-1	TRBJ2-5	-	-	CASSPGRGLQETQYF	TGCGCCAGCAGTCCAGGGCGGGGGCTCCAAGAGACCCAGTACTTC
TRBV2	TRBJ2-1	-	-	CASSDPRSYNEQFF	TGTGCCAGCAGTGATCCCAGGTCCTACAATGAGCAGTTCTTC
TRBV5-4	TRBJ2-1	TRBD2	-	CASSLGTSTYNEQFF	TGTGCCAGCAGCCTAGGGACTAGCACGTACAATGAGCAGTTCTTC
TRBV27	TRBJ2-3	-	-	CASGPRSDTQYF	TGTGCCAGCGGTCCCCGGTCGGATACGCAGTATTTT
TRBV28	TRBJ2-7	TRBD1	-	CASSNDRGGYEQYF	TGTGCCAGCAGTAATGACAGGGGGGGCTACGAGCAGTACTTC
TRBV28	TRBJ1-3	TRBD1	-	CASSLPLLGGRNTIYF	TGTGCCAGCAGTTTACCCCTCCTAGGGGGCAGAAACACCATATATTTT
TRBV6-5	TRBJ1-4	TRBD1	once	CASSYSGTGTEKLFF	TGTGCCAGCAGTTACTCGGGGACAGGGACTGAAAAACTGTTTTTT
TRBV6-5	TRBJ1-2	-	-	CATIQGNGYTF	TGTGCCACCATTCAGGGAAATGGCTACACCTTC
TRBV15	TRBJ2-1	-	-	CATSISSGNEQFF	TGTGCCACCAGCATCTCCTCCGGGAATGAGCAGTTCTTC
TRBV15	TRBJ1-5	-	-	CATTSDKGRNQPQHF	TGTGCCACCACCTCAGATAAGGGCAGGAATCAGCCCCAGCATTTT
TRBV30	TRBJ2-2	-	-	CAWSVGSFLGRELFF	TGTGCCTGGAGTGTAGGGTCTTTCCTGGGGCGGGAGCTGTTTTTT
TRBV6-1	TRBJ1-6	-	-	CASSEQISNSPLHF	TGTGCCAGCAGTGAACAAATTAGTAATTCACCCCTCCACTTT
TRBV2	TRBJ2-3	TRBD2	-	CASSEGTSGYSTDTQYF	TGTGCCAGCAGTGAAGGGACTAGCGGGTACAGCACAGATACGCAGTATTTT
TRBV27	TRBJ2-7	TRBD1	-	CAISAGGDSYEQYF	TGTGCCATCTCCGCAGGGGGCGACTCCTACGAGCAGTACTTC
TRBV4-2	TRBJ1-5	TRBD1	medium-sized	CASSQYTGGLYNQPQHF	TGTGCCAGCAGCCAATATACAGGGGGCCTATACAATCAGCCCCAGCATTTT
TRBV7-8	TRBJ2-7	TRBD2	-	CASSPNGLAGVYEQYF	TGTGCCAGCAGCCCCAATGGACTAGCGGGAGTTTACGAGCAGTACTTC
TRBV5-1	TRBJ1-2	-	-	CASSFPASYGYTF	TGCGCCAGCAGCTTCCCCGCCTCCTATGGCTACACCTTC
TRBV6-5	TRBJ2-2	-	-	CASGRTVTGELFF	TGTGCCAGTGGACGTACGGTGACCGGGGAGCTGTTTTTT
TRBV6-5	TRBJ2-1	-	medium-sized	CASSYGGPGNEQFF	TGTGCCAGCAGTTACGGTGGCCCAGGGAATGAGCAGTTCTTC
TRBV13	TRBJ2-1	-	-	CASSSVSTYSEQFF	TGTGCCAGCAGCTCCGTAAGTACGTACAGTGAGCAGTTCTTC
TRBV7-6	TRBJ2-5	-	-	CASSLLSLGAETQYF	TGTGCCAGCAGCTTACTTTCCCTAGGGGCAGAGACCCAGTACTTC
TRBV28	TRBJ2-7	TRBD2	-	CASSFGASGNSCEQYF	TGTGCCAGCAGTTTCGGGGCTAGCGGGAACTCCTGCGAGCAGTACTTC
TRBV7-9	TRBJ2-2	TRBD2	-	CASSLPGLAGAGELFF	TGTGCCAGCAGCTTGCCGGGACTAGCGGGAGCCGGGGAGCTGTTTTTT
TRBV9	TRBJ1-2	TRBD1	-	CASSVVDRGNYGYTF	TGTGCCAGCAGCGTAGTGGACAGGGGGAACTATGGCTACACCTTC
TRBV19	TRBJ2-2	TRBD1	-	CASSVGQGYTGELFF	TGTGCCAGTAGTGTGGGACAGGGCTACACCGGGGAGCTGTTTTTT
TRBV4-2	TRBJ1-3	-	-	CDSSQGLQRGGNTIYF	TGTGACAGCAGCCAAGGTCTCCAGAGGGGCGGAAACACCATATATTTT
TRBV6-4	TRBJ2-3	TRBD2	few	CASSAGGPSDTQYF	TGTGCCAGCAGTGCGGGAGGGCCCTCAGATACGCAGTATTTT
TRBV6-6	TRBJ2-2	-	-	CASSYSWNTGELFF	TGTGCCAGCAGTTACTCTTGGAACACCGGGGAGCTGTTTTTT
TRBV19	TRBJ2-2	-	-	CASSMGLSTGELFF	TGTGCCAGTAGTATGGGCCTTTCAACCGGGGAGCTGTTTTTT
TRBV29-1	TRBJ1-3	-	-	CSVVLTDSGNTIYF	TGCAGCGTTGTACTAACAGACTCTGGAAACACCATATATTTT
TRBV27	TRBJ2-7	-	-	CASSLGSLAGLYEQYF	TGTGCCAGCAGTTTAGGGTCTCTAGCAGGGCTGTACGAGCAGTACTTC
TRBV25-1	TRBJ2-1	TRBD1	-	CASRTGEFVSEQFF	TGTGCCAGCAGGACAGGGGAGTTTGTCAGTGAGCAGTTCTTC
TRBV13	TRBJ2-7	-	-	CASTRGPRVTYEQYF	TGTGCCAGCACACGGGGTCCGCGGGTGACCTACGAGCAGTACTTC
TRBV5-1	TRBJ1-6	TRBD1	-	CASRWTGGDSPLHF	TGCGCCAGCAGGTGGACAGGCGGAGATTCACCCCTCCACTTT
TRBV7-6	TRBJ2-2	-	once	CASSSGLPGELFF	TGTGCCAGCAGCTCGGGGCTTCCCGGGGAGCTGTTTTTT
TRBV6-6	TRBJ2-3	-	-	CASSISGGAADTQYF	TGTGCCAGCAGTATCTCTGGTGGGGCAGCAGATACGCAGTATTTT
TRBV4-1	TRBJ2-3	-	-	CASSHYSDTQYF	TGCGCCAGCAGCCATTACTCAGATACGCAGTATTTT
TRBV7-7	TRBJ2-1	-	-	CASSLGGVWNEQFF	TGTGCTAGCAGCTTAGGGGGGGTGTGGAATGAGCAGTTCTTC
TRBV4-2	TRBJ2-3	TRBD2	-	CASSQGGLAGDTQYF	TGTGCCAGCAGCCAAGGGGGACTAGCGGGAGATACGCAGTATTTT
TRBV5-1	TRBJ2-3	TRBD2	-	CASSSGLAGGGTQYF	TGCGCCAGCAGCAGCGGACTAGCGGGGGGTGGTACGCAGTATTTT
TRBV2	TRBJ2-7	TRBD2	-	CASSFSRGLAGGEQYF	TGTGCCAGCAGTTTTTCCAGGGGGCTAGCGGGAGGAGAGCAGTACTTC
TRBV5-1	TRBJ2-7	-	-	CASSAGTYDEQYF	TGCGCCAGCAGCGCCGGGACCTACGACGAGCAGTACTTC
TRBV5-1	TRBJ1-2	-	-	CASSPSGGNYGYTF	TGCGCCAGCAGCCCCTCTGGGGGAAACTATGGCTACACCTTC
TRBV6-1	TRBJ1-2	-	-	CASSEWRQSLYGYTF	TGTGCCAGCAGTGAATGGAGACAGTCCCTTTATGGCTACACCTTC